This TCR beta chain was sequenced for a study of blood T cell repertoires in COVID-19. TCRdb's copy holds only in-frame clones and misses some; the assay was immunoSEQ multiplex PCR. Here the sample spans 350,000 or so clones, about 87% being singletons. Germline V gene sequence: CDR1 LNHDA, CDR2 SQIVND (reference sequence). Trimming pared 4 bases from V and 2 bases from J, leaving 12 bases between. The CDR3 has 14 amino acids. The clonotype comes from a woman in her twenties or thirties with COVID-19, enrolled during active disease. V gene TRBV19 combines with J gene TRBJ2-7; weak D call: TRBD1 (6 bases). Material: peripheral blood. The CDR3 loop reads CASSTRQVTYEQYF. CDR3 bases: TGTGCCAGTAGTACCCGACAGGTTACCTACGAGCAGTACTTC.